This T cell receptor beta chain was captured by sequencing in a study of blood T cell repertoires in COVID-19. Study-level background: Both acute and convalescent COVID-19 samples were obtained from the United States, Italy and Spain. PBMCs, B-cell-depleted T cells, or T cells were the source of the cDNA or gDNA that made up the material.

Per the original methods: For nucleated cells, counts were estimated from reference gene primer amplification. Assay: immunoSEQ multiplex PCR; the TCRdb copy retains only in-frame clones and omits some. V and J calls and clone size are given by that table; D and trimming were obtained from the DNA. The sample lists roughly 100,000 clones, about four fifths occurring once. This CDR3 has 16 amino acids. CDR1 is SGHRS and CDR2 is YFSETQ in the germline V gene. Trimming stripped 0 bases from V and 1 base from J, with 13 bases between. V and J are TRBV5-1 and TRBJ2-5; possibly TRBD2 for D (6 bases). This clonotype was sampled from a man between 60 and 75 years old with acute or convalescent COVID-19. Material: peripheral blood. This CDR3 is CASSLASGLPQETQYF. CDR3 coding DNA: TGCGCCAGCAGCTTGGCCTCGGGACTGCCCCAAGAGACCCAGTACTTC.